The rows below give T cell receptor beta chains drawn from one sample of a study of identical twins. TCRdb independently ran MiXCR on the 5' RACE reads; one entry per CDR3 protein. The repertoire consists of some 790,000 distinct CDR3 sequences, with roughly 18% occurring once and the leading ten covering less than 15%. These sequences were also reported in another study, on T cells expressing NK-cell markers.

The sequenced sample was PBMCs. The receptors here all came from a young woman in good health. CDR3s include the opening cysteine and the closing phenylalanine or tryptophan. The D gene is left open where the match is weak. Not all rows give a size; the values are once, few, many and, for expanded clones, a class.

len: 17; abundance: few; d_gene: TRBD2; j_gene: TRBJ2-1; v_gene: TRBV4-3; CDR3aa: CASSQTSGRPSYNEQFF; CDR3nt: TGCGCCAGCAGCCAAACTAGCGGGAGACCCTCCTACAATGAGCAGTTCTTC
len: 15; abundance: .; d_gene: .; j_gene: TRBJ1-2; v_gene: TRBV29-1; CDR3aa: CSVASPAYFNYGYTF; CDR3nt: TGCAGCGTTGCCTCTCCGGCCTATTTTAACTATGGCTACACCTTC
len: 16; abundance: .; d_gene: .; j_gene: TRBJ2-1; v_gene: TRBV5-4; CDR3aa: CASSLVGGGAYNEQFF; CDR3nt: TGTGCCAGCAGCTTGGTGGGCGGCGGGGCTTACAATGAGCAGTTCTTC
len: 16; abundance: few; d_gene: TRBD2; j_gene: TRBJ2-5; v_gene: TRBV5-4; CDR3aa: CASSLPTSGRDETQYF; CDR3nt: TGTGCCAGCAGCTTACCGACTAGCGGGAGGGATGAGACCCAGTACTTC
len: 16; abundance: .; d_gene: TRBD2; j_gene: TRBJ2-1; v_gene: TRBV6-2/TRBV6-3; CDR3aa: CASSFDRTSGAHEQFF; CDR3nt: TGTGCCAGCAGTTTCGATCGGACTAGTGGGGCTCATGAGCAGTTCTTC
len: 17; abundance: few; d_gene: TRBD2; j_gene: TRBJ2-1; v_gene: TRBV4-3; CDR3aa: CASSQDKVLAESNEQFF; CDR3nt: TGCGCCAGCAGCCAAGATAAGGTACTAGCGGAGTCCAATGAGCAGTTCTTC
len: 12; abundance: few; d_gene: .; j_gene: TRBJ1-2; v_gene: TRBV18; CDR3aa: CASSPPEVGYTF; CDR3nt: TGTGCCAGCTCACCACCGGAGGTGGGCTACACCTTC
len: 16; abundance: .; d_gene: TRBD1; j_gene: TRBJ2-7; v_gene: TRBV12-3/TRBV12-4; CDR3aa: CASSLWDRGQTYEQYF; CDR3nt: TGTGCCAGCAGTCTATGGGACAGGGGACAAACCTACGAGCAGTACTTC
len: 16; abundance: .; d_gene: TRBD1; j_gene: TRBJ2-3; v_gene: TRBV9; CDR3aa: CASSLRTGPRTDTQYF; CDR3nt: TGTGCCAGCAGCCTTAGGACAGGGCCACGCACAGATACGCAGTATTTT
len: 13; abundance: many; d_gene: TRBD1; j_gene: TRBJ2-7; v_gene: TRBV10-3; CDR3aa: CAIRSDRGYEQYF; CDR3nt: TGTGCCATCAGGTCGGACAGGGGCTACGAGCAGTACTTC
len: 12; abundance: few; d_gene: .; j_gene: TRBJ2-3; v_gene: TRBV7-2; CDR3aa: CASRTDSDTQYF; CDR3nt: TGTGCCAGCCGCACGGATTCGGATACGCAGTATTTT
len: 11; abundance: .; d_gene: .; j_gene: TRBJ2-3; v_gene: TRBV20-1; CDR3aa: CSAQSGTPQYF; CDR3nt: TGCAGTGCTCAGTCAGGGACCCCGCAGTATTTT
len: 15; abundance: few; d_gene: TRBD2; j_gene: TRBJ2-5; v_gene: TRBV5-1; CDR3aa: CASSFAGVAQETQYF; CDR3nt: TGCGCCAGCAGCTTCGCGGGGGTTGCCCAAGAGACCCAGTACTTC
len: 13; abundance: many; d_gene: .; j_gene: TRBJ2-2; v_gene: TRBV12-3/TRBV12-4; CDR3aa: CASSPPIAGELFF; CDR3nt: TGTGCCAGCAGTCCCCCGATCGCCGGGGAGCTGTTTTTT
len: 13; abundance: .; d_gene: .; j_gene: TRBJ1-2; v_gene: TRBV20-1; CDR3aa: CSARERTNYGYTF; CDR3nt: TGCAGTGCTAGAGAGCGGACTAACTATGGCTACACCTTC
len: 15; abundance: many; d_gene: TRBD2; j_gene: TRBJ2-1; v_gene: TRBV7-2; CDR3aa: CASSIGSGRKNEQFF; CDR3nt: TGTGCCAGCAGCATTGGGAGCGGGAGAAAAAATGAGCAGTTCTTC
len: 11; abundance: .; d_gene: .; j_gene: TRBJ2-1; v_gene: TRBV29-1; CDR3aa: CSVVGFTEQFF; CDR3nt: TGCAGCGTTGTAGGATTCACTGAGCAGTTCTTC
len: 14; abundance: .; d_gene: .; j_gene: TRBJ2-7; v_gene: TRBV5-1; CDR3aa: CASSFVPESYEQYF; CDR3nt: TGCGCCAGCAGCTTCGTTCCAGAATCCTACGAGCAGTACTTC
len: 14; abundance: .; d_gene: TRBD2; j_gene: TRBJ2-1; v_gene: TRBV3-1; CDR3aa: CASSRSGRGNEQFF; CDR3nt: TGTGCCAGCAGCCGGAGCGGGAGGGGCAATGAGCAGTTCTTC
len: 15; abundance: few; d_gene: .; j_gene: TRBJ2-2; v_gene: TRBV15; CDR3aa: CATSPVASNTGELFF; CDR3nt: TGTGCCACCAGCCCGGTGGCCTCTAACACCGGGGAGCTGTTTTTT
len: 16; abundance: .; d_gene: TRBD2; j_gene: TRBJ2-3; v_gene: TRBV7-9; CDR3aa: CASSKRSGGDTDTQYF; CDR3nt: TGTGCCAGCAGCAAAAGGAGCGGGGGGGACACAGATACGCAGTATTTT
len: 17; abundance: .; d_gene: TRBD2; j_gene: TRBJ2-3; v_gene: TRBV20-1; CDR3aa: CCARVLAGGGGTDTQYF; CDR3nt: TGCTGTGCTAGAGTTCTAGCGGGGGGCGGGGGCACAGATACGCAGTATTTT
len: 11; abundance: .; d_gene: .; j_gene: TRBJ2-7; v_gene: TRBV14; CDR3aa: CASSQSREQYF; CDR3nt: TGTGCCAGCAGCCAAAGTCGGGAGCAGTACTTC
len: 18; abundance: .; d_gene: TRBD2; j_gene: TRBJ2-3; v_gene: TRBV15; CDR3aa: CATSRDLRTSGTRDTQYF; CDR3nt: TGTGCCACCAGCAGAGATTTAAGAACTAGCGGGACCAGAGATACGCAGTATTTT
len: 17; abundance: .; d_gene: TRBD2; j_gene: TRBJ2-7; v_gene: TRBV5-1; CDR3aa: CASSLVGTSGRSYEQYF; CDR3nt: TGCGCCAGCAGCTTGGTAGGGACTAGCGGGAGGTCCTACGAGCAGTACTTC
len: 14; abundance: .; d_gene: .; j_gene: TRBJ2-1; v_gene: TRBV20-1; CDR3aa: CSAGLSRSGNEQFF; CDR3nt: TGCAGTGCAGGACTCAGTCGATCGGGCAATGAGCAGTTCTTC
len: 16; abundance: .; d_gene: TRBD1; j_gene: TRBJ2-5; v_gene: TRBV11-2; CDR3aa: CASSSTGTGRWETQYF; CDR3nt: TGTGCCAGCAGCTCGACCGGGACAGGGAGATGGGAGACCCAGTACTTC
len: 15; abundance: .; d_gene: .; j_gene: TRBJ2-1; v_gene: TRBV12-3/TRBV12-4; CDR3aa: CASSLTPTSILHEFF; CDR3nt: TGTGCCAGCAGTTTAACCCCCACTTCCATACTACATGAGTTCTTC